The text below deals with one T cell receptor beta chain. Antigen unknown. This sample is drawn from a study of vaccination effects on CD4 cells after COVID-19. Study in general: The median interval between the second dose and post-vaccine sampling was 72 days.

Study findings and constraints: Vaccine- and infection-induced clones showed marked clonal contraction late following vaccination.

TCRdb's copy holds only in-frame clones and misses some; the assay was immunoSEQ multiplex PCR. Of under 85,000 clones listed, roughly 80% were seen once; the top ten hold around 1%. The CDR3 is made up of 17 amino acids. Germline CDR1 is KGHDR and CDR2 is SFDVKD. The V end lost 5 bases, the J end lost 1 base, and 16 bases lay between the germline ends. Ahead of sequencing, the ViraFEST assay grew antigen-specific CD4+ T cells using viral peptide pools. It was after more than nine days of culture that CD4+ T cells were isolated. Subjects were given two BNT162b2 or mRNA-1273 vaccine doses. The V call is TRBV24-1, the J call TRBJ2-2; possible D gene TRBD1, 6 bases. The sequence was collected from a human donor who received a COVID-19 vaccine. The starting material was CD4+ T cells from PBMCs cultured with HCoV-OC43 spike peptides, obtained after COVID-19 vaccination. Subset in this sample: HCoV-OC43 spike overlapping peptide pool stimulation. CDR3 amino acids: CATSGKSTGLNTGELFF. The CDR3 DNA is TGTGCCACCAGTGGCAAATCGACAGGACTGAACACCGGGGAGCTGTTTTTT.